A single sample is the source of the 32 T cell receptor beta chains below, sequenced in a study of beta chain features in type 1 diabetes. These receptors have no identified antigens. Regarding the study as a whole: Shorter TCRB CDR3s, moderately but significantly so, marked every one of the four CD4+ subsets in Type 1 diabetes patients.

Expressed TCRB transcripts were sequenced because the entire RNA isolate underwent reverse transcription. Assay: immunoSEQ multiplex PCR; the TCRdb copy retains only in-frame clones and omits some. The sample comprises 150,000 to 200,000 clones, 7.5% to 9.5% of which are singletons, and around 0.56% rests with the top ten. Sequenced input: central memory CD4+ T cells from blood. The receptor source for this set is a woman aged 18-30 years with type 1 diabetes.

This rearrangement joins TRBV30 to TRBJ1-4, with unresolved D. Germline V gene data show CDR1 as GTSNPN and CDR2 as SVGIG (reference sequence). V dropped 0 bases and J dropped 11 bases, with 7 bases sitting between them. CDR3 size: 11 residues. The CDR3 region is CAWSVRRKLFF. The CDR3, as DNA: TGTGCCTGGAGTGTAAGGCGGAAACTGTTTTTT.

CDR3 amino acids: CASTLQGDTQYF. DNA for the CDR3: TGTGCCAGCACCCTTCAGGGAGATACGCAGTATTTT. The chain carries TRBV11-2 and TRBJ2-3, with TRBD1 as a possible D gene (5 bases). Trimming pared 7 bases from V and 5 bases from J, leaving 10 bases between. Germline loops: CDR1 SGHAT, CDR2 FQNNGV. The CDR3 extends over 12 amino acids.

This clone occurred a few times. This chain links TRBV4-2 with TRBJ2-3; 10 positions agree with TRBD2. This CDR3 contains 15 residues. The V gene's germline CDR1 is LGHNA and CDR2 YNFKEQ. With 3 bases clipped from V and 2 bases from J, the junction kept 2 bases outside the gene matches. Here the CDR3 reads CASSHGLADTDTQYF. DNA of the CDR3: TGTGCCAGCAGCCACGGACTAGCGGACACAGATACGCAGTATTTT.

The rearrangement joins TRBV18 to TRBJ1-2; no reliable D call. Germline V gene sequence: CDR1 KGHSH, CDR2 LQKENI. V was cut by 3 bases and J by 4 bases, with 9 bases left in between. The CDR3 loop spans 13 amino acids. For the CDR3, the DNA is TGTGCCAGCTCACCCCCCAGTACCTATGGCTACACCTTC. Translated, it gives CASSPPSTYGYTF.

The chain has TRBV4-3 and TRBJ1-3, with D possibly matching TRBD1 (5 bases). The CDR3 spans 18 residues. CDR1 and CDR2 from the germline V gene are LGHNA and YSLEER. V was shortened by 1 base and J by 3 bases, with 19 bases between the two germline ends. This CDR3 reads CASSQAPSGQGGGNTIYF. For the CDR3, the DNA is TGCGCCAGCAGCCAAGCCCCCTCCGGGCAGGGAGGTGGAAACACCATATATTTT.

This chain joins TRBV11-2 and TRBJ1-2, with unresolved D. The germline V and J ends were trimmed by 4 bases and 0 bases, with 21 bases remaining between them. The CDR3 spans 18 residues. Germline loops: CDR1 SGHAT, CDR2 FQNNGV. CDR3 sequence: CASSSTAAGRKANYGYTF. CDR3 DNA: TGTGCCAGCAGCTCCACCGCCGCAGGTAGAAAAGCTAACTATGGCTACACCTTC.

This clone was counted only a few times. This sequence joins TRBV9 and TRBJ2-3; tentative D call: TRBD1 (8 bases). Deletions cut 3 bases from V and 1 base from J, with 15 bases between. The CDR3 has 16 amino acids. Per the germline V gene, CDR1 is SGDLS and CDR2 is YYNGEE. The CDR3 DNA reads as TGTGCCAGCAGCGCCATACAGGGGGGGGGCACAGATACGCAGTATTTT. Protein: CASSAIQGGGTDTQYF.

V gene TRBV4-3 combines with J gene TRBJ2-7; 7 nucleotides match TRBD2. Germline values: CDR1 LGHNA, CDR2 YSLEER. V shed 0 bases and J 3 bases; nucleotides not matched to a gene: 5. This CDR3 is 15 amino acids long. This CDR3 is CASSQDSGRNYEQYF. CDR3 sequence (DNA): TGCGCCAGCAGCCAAGATAGCGGGCGCAACTACGAGCAGTACTTC.

This chain links TRBV5-1 with TRBJ1-2; tentatively, D is TRBD1 (5 bases). The germline V gene has CDR1 SGHRS and CDR2 YFSETQ. Trimming removed 0 bases at V and 11 bases at J, with 14 bases between. The length of the CDR3 is 13 residues. The CDR3 here is CASSLDTVGLYTF. CDR3 sequence (DNA): TGCGCCAGCAGCTTGGACACCGTGGGGCTTTACACCTTC. Together with reference TRBV5-1 and TRBJ1-2, the CDR3 gives the full variable domain: KAGVTQTPRYLIKTRGQQVTLSCSPISGHRSVSWYQQTPGQGLQFLFEYFSETQRNKGNFPGRFSGRQFSNSRSEMNVSTLELGDSALYLCASSLDTVGLYTFGSGTRLTVV.

The chain combines TRBV2 with TRBJ2-5; D call uncertain. The ends were cut back, 1 base at V and 4 bases at J, with 7 bases in the middle. CDR3 size: 13 residues. Germline V gene sequence: CDR1 SNHLY, CDR2 FYNNEI. Here the CDR3 DNA reads TGTGCCAGCAGTGAAGGAGGTCTAGAGACCCAGTACTTC. Amino acids: CASSEGGLETQYF.

V gene TRBV7-2 combines with J gene TRBJ2-7; 9 bases are shared with TRBD2. V gave up 6 bases and J gave up 2 bases; unmatched junction bases: 8. Germline V gene data show CDR1 as SGHTA and CDR2 as FQGNSA. The CDR3 spans 15 residues. This CDR3 is CASSPMAGGPYEQYF. Here the CDR3 DNA reads TGTGCCAGCAGTCCAATGGCGGGGGGGCCCTACGAGCAGTACTTC.

In this sample, this clone turned up a few times. The chain employs TRBV29-1 and TRBJ2-1, with 12 bases aligning to TRBD2. The ends lost 3 bases at V and 8 bases at J; junction bases unmatched: 8. Per germline, CDR1 SQVTM and CDR2 ANQGSEA. The CDR3 is 15 amino acids. Written as DNA, the CDR3 is TGCAGCGTTGAGGAAACTAGCGGGAGGAACGATGAGCAGTTCTTC. Its translation: CSVEETSGRNDEQFF.

This clone was seen a few times. The chain combines TRBV11-3 with TRBJ2-1, with 10 bases lining up with TRBD2. With V trimmed by 5 bases and J by 6 bases, 13 bases remained unmatched. This CDR3 has 17 amino acids. The germline V gene has CDR1 SGHNT and CDR2 YENEEA. DNA for the CDR3: TGTGCCAGCAGCAACCTTAGGTCTAGCGGGAGTGGCAATGAGCAGTTCTTC. As protein: CASSNLRSSGSGNEQFF.

A few counts support this clone. This chain's CDR3 is CASSLSPGQLTGELFF. For the CDR3, the DNA is TGCGCCAGCAGCTTGAGCCCGGGACAGCTTACCGGGGAGCTGTTTTTT. The chain links TRBV5-1 to TRBJ2-2, with TRBD1 matching over 7 bases. The length of the CDR3 is 16 residues. V dropped 1 base and J dropped 5; count of bases not matched to a gene: 8. Per germline, CDR1 SGHRS and CDR2 YFSETQ.

This clone has only a few counts. The chain combines TRBV18 with TRBJ1-1; D possibly corresponds to TRBD1 (6 bases). Germline V gives CDR1 KGHSH, CDR2 LQKENI. With 6 bases removed from V and 7 bases from J, the gap between germline ends came to 15 bases. CDR3 length equals 13 residues. CDR3 DNA: TGTGCCAGCTCCCCGAGGGGGGGCGTTGAAGCTTTCTTT. This codes for CASSPRGGVEAFF. The full variable domain, its missing parts supplied by reference TRBV18 and TRBJ1-1, is NAGVMQNPRHLVRRRGQEARLRCSPMKGHSHVYWYRQLPEEGLKFMVYLQKENIIDESGMPKERFSAEFPKEGPSILRIQQVVRGDSAAYFCASSPRGGVEAFFGQGTRLTVV.

This clone appeared a few times. The genes are TRBV7-2 and TRBJ1-2; D might be TRBD1 (6 bases). The CDR3 consists of 12 residues. V was pared by 5 bases and J by 5 bases, with 9 bases between. Germline CDR1 SGHTA, CDR2 FQGNSA. CDR3 DNA sequence: TGTGCCAGCAGCCCGGACAGTTATGGCTACACCTTC. This codes for CASSPDSYGYTF.

This clone was detected a few times. The genes are TRBV10-3 and TRBJ2-7; a possible D gene is TRBD1 (5 bases). The V end lost 6 bases, the J end lost 7 bases, and 13 bases lay between the germline ends. Germline-derived CDR1 and CDR2 are ENHRY and SYGVKD. The CDR3 is 12 amino acids. The CDR3 spells CAISQGAREQYF. CDR3 DNA: TGTGCCATCAGCCAAGGGGCTAGGGAGCAGTACTTC.

This chain uses TRBV28 with TRBJ2-2; D is unresolved. V was clipped by 4 bases and J by 1 base, with 10 bases between them. This CDR3 contains 15 residues. Germline V gene data show CDR1 as MDHEN and CDR2 as SYDVKM. The DNA of the CDR3 is TGTGCCAGCAGTTCAACAGCTATGAACACCGGGGAGCTGTTTTTT. This encodes CASSSTAMNTGELFF.

The chain has TRBV28 and TRBJ1-2; 7 nucleotides align to TRBD1. J was trimmed by 4 bases and V by 8 bases; bases with no gene match: 19. The CDR3 extends over 17 amino acids. In germline, CDR1 is MDHEN, CDR2 SYDVKM. The CDR3 spells CASVQVTGWPRGYGYTF. CDR3 nucleotide sequence: TGTGCCAGCGTGCAGGTGACAGGGTGGCCCCGGGGCTATGGCTACACCTTC.

The chain is built from TRBV4-2 and TRBJ1-2; tentatively, D is TRBD1 (5 bases). The CDR3 spans 13 residues. The germline V gene encodes CDR1 LGHNA and CDR2 YNFKEQ. V dropped 5 bases and J dropped 4 bases, with 11 bases sitting between them. The CDR3 DNA sequence: TGTGCCAGCAGCAAAGCGGGGGTCTATGGCTACACCTTC. Translated, it gives CASSKAGVYGYTF.

The chain joins TRBV2 to TRBJ2-3; 13 bases line up with TRBD2. The CDR3 is 15 residues long. The V segment lost 6 bases and the J segment 8 bases; nucleotides outside the gene matches: 8. Germline CDR1 is SNHLY and CDR2 is FYNNEI. The CDR3 DNA is TGTGCCAGCAGGACTAGCGGGGGGTCTGGCGCTACGCAGTATTTT. It is translated as CASRTSGGSGATQYF. Full variable domain (remainder filled in from reference TRBV2 and TRBJ2-3): EPEVTQTPSHQVTQMGQEVILRCVPISNHLYFYWYRQILGQKVEFLVSFYNNEISEKSEIFDDQFSVERPDGSNFTLKIRSTKLEDSAMYFCASRTSGGSGATQYFGPGTRLTVL.

This clone was counted only a few times. The chain uses TRBV5-1 and TRBJ2-5, with 10 bases that match TRBD2. The germline V gene encodes CDR1 SGHRS and CDR2 YFSETQ. The CDR3 loop spans 16 amino acids. The V gene end was trimmed by 2 bases and the J gene end by 2 bases; junction bases not matched to a gene: 6. Written as DNA, the CDR3 is TGCGCCAGCAGCTTAGGGACTAGCGAGCGGCAAGAGACCCAGTACTTC. This gives the protein CASSLGTSERQETQYF.

The chain employs TRBV7-2 and TRBJ1-1; D possibly corresponds to TRBD1 (6 bases). Looked up from germline, CDR1 is SGHTA and CDR2 is FQGNSA. Trimming took 5 bases from V and 0 from J, leaving 10 bases between them. The length of the CDR3 is 14 residues. The CDR3 DNA reads as TGTGCCAGCAGCGAACAGGGCATGAACACTGAAGCTTTCTTT. It yields the protein CASSEQGMNTEAFF.

This clone was seen more than once but under ten times. DNA of the CDR3: TGCGCCAGCAGCCGGACCGACAGGGTTGGGGCCAACGTCCTGACTTTC. Amino acids: CASSRTDRVGANVLTF. This chain links TRBV4-3 with TRBJ2-6, with TRBD1 identical over 7 bases. Germline trimming cut 4 bases from V and 3 bases from J; bases unmatched to any gene: 6. Per the germline V gene, CDR1 is LGHNA and CDR2 is YSLEER. The CDR3 runs 16 residues.

This clone has only a few counts. The rearrangement uses TRBV18 and TRBJ2-5; 10 positions agree with TRBD2. CDR1 and CDR2 (germline): KGHSH, LQKENI. After removal of 2 bases from V and 4 bases from J, the junction contained 4 bases not matched to a gene. CDR3 length: 15 residues. The CDR3 is CASSPAGLARETQYF. The CDR3 DNA reads as TGTGCCAGCTCACCAGCGGGACTAGCGCGAGAGACCCAGTACTTC.

The chain recombines TRBV7-9 with TRBJ1-1; D is unclear. Germline V gene sequence: CDR1 SEHNR, CDR2 FQNEAQ (reference sequence). The V and J ends lost 5 bases and 3 bases respectively, with 13 bases between them. The CDR3 covers 14 residues. Written as DNA, the CDR3 is TGTGCCAGCAGCCAAAGAGGGAGGGACACTGAAGCTTTCTTT. It yields the protein CASSQRGRDTEAFF.

This chain connects TRBV23-1 to TRBJ2-7; TRBD1 aligns across 8 bases. TRBV23-1 qualifies as an ORF whose function is uncertain. This CDR3 comprises 17 residues. V lost 3 bases, J lost 1 base, and 11 bases stayed unmatched. The CDR3 nucleotides are TGCGCCAGCAGTCAGTTGACAGGGGCCATTCCATCCTACGAGCAGTACTTC. This sequence encodes CASSQLTGAIPSYEQYF.

This rearrangement joins TRBV4-3 to TRBJ1-2, with D hard to call. Germline V gene sequence: CDR1 LGHNA, CDR2 YSLEER. The CDR3 totals 18 residues. Trimming pared 0 bases from V and 4 bases from J, leaving 21 bases between. DNA of the CDR3: TGCGCCAGCAGCCAAGATGGTCGTTGGGCAGGAGGTTCCTATGGCTACACCTTC. This translates into CASSQDGRWAGGSYGYTF.

The sample holds a few counts of this clone. The V call is TRBV18, the J call TRBJ2-1, with TRBD2 identical over 7 bases. Germline-derived CDR1 and CDR2 are KGHSH and LQKENI. Germline trimming cut 1 base from V and 9 bases from J; bases unmatched to any gene: 12. The CDR3 has 16 residues. The CDR3 nucleotides read TGTGCCAGCTCACCACGGAATACGGGAGGAGGTGGTGAGCAGTTCTTC. Translating gives CASSPRNTGGGGEQFF.

This clone has just a few counts. The chain uses TRBV6-5 and TRBJ2-1; TRBD1 agrees at 9 bases. This CDR3 contains 15 residues. V shed 6 bases, J shed 8 bases, and the junction held 11 bases outside the gene matches. Germline CDR1 MNHEY, CDR2 SVGAGI. CDR3 protein: CASSRQRQGGHEQFF. The CDR3 bases are TGTGCCAGCAGCCGACAGCGACAGGGGGGCCATGAGCAGTTCTTC.

This clone has just a few counts. The V call is TRBV7-2, the J call TRBJ2-5; 11 bases are a match to TRBD1. V shed 5 bases, J shed 6 bases, and the junction held 8 bases outside the gene matches. The CDR3 runs to 15 residues. Germline CDR1 reads SGHTA; CDR2 reads FQGNSA. As DNA, the CDR3 is TGTGCCAGCAGCACTGGACAGGGGGCTTGGCAGACCCAGTACTTC. This gives the protein CASSTGQGAWQTQYF.

This clone was recorded a few times. The rearrangement links TRBV5-1 to TRBJ2-5; 8 positions match TRBD2. Germline V gene data show CDR1 as SGHRS and CDR2 as YFSETQ. J gave up 4 bases and V 3 bases, and 5 bases lay outside the gene matches. The CDR3 has 14 amino acids. For the CDR3, the DNA is TGCGCCAGCAGCTCGGCGGGGGGAGTAGAGACCCAGTACTTC. Amino acid sequence: CASSSAGGVETQYF.